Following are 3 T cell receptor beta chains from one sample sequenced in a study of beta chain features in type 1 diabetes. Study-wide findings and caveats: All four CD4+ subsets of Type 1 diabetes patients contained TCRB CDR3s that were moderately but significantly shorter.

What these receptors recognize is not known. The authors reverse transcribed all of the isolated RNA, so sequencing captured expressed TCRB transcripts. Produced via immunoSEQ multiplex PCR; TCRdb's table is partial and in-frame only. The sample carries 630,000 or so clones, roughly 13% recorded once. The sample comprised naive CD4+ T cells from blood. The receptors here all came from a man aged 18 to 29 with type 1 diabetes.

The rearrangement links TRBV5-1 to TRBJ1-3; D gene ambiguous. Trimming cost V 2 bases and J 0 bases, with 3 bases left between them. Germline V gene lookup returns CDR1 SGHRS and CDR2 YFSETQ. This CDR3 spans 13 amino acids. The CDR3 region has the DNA TGCGCCAGCAGCTTCGACTCTGGAAACACCATATATTTT. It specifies CASSFDSGNTIYF.

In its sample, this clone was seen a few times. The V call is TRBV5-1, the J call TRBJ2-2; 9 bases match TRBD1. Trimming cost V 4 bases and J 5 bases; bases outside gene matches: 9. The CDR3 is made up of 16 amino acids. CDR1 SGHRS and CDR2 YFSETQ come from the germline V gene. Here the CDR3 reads CASSPLGTGRTGELFF. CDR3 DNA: TGCGCCAGCAGCCCCCTCGGGACAGGGCGAACCGGGGAGCTGTTTTTT.

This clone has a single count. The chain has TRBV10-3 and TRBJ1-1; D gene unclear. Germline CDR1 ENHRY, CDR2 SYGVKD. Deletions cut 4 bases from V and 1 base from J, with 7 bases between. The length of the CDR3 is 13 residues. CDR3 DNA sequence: TGTGCCATCAGTGGGAACCAGAACACTGAAGCTTTCTTT. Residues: CAISGNQNTEAFF.